These 32 T cell receptor beta chains were sequenced from one sample in a study of memory CD4+ T cells and cytomegalovirus serostatus. Generated by immunoSEQ multiplex PCR, the TCRdb table keeps only in-frame clones and is missing some. The sample has 50,000 or so clones; roughly four fifths are singletons. Single viable CD3+CD4+CD8-CD45RO+ cells were sorted as the memory CD4+ T cells. The sample comprised memory CD4+ T cells from blood. The origin of the receptors is an adult in good health and CMV-seronegative.

This sequence joins TRBV18 and TRBJ2-3; D is perhaps TRBD1 (6 bases). The V end lost 3 bases, the J end lost 2 bases, and 15 bases lay between the germline ends. The CDR3 is made up of 16 amino acids. Germline V gives CDR1 KGHSH, CDR2 LQKENI. As DNA, the CDR3 is TGTGCCAGCTCACCGCTACGGCAGGGGTTCACAGATACGCAGTATTTT. It specifies CASSPLRQGFTDTQYF.

The CDR3 coding sequence is TGTGCCAGCAGACTTCCTGGAGAGTCAGCTTTCTTT. Its protein is CASRLPGESAFF. The gene calls are TRBV28 and TRBJ1-1, with unresolved D. This CDR3 is built from 12 residues. V shed 6 bases and J shed 10 bases, with 15 bases lying between them. Germline values: CDR1 MDHEN, CDR2 SYDVKM.

The chain is built from TRBV19 and TRBJ1-3; no clear D gene. The V gene's germline CDR1 is LNHDA and CDR2 SQIVND (reference sequence). This CDR3 comprises 15 residues. The germline V and J ends were trimmed by 1 base and 4 bases, with 11 bases remaining between them. In DNA, the CDR3 is TGTGCCAGTAGTATAGTGTCGTTCGCCGGAAACACCATATATTTT. Encoded protein: CASSIVSFAGNTIYF.

This clone was seen only a few times. The chain joins TRBV5-1 to TRBJ1-1; no definite D call. There are 13 residues in the CDR3. V lost 4 bases and J 3 bases, leaving 10 bases between the germline ends. Germline assignment: CDR1 SGHRS and CDR2 YFSETQ. Written as DNA, the CDR3 is TGCGCCAGCAGCGCCCAGGCGGACACTGAAGCTTTCTTT. Translation gives CASSAQADTEAFF. The full variable domain, in which reference TRBV5-1 and TRBJ1-1 provide the parts outside the CDR3, is KAGVTQTPRYLIKTRGQQVTLSCSPISGHRSVSWYQQTPGQGLQFLFEYFSETQRNKGNFPGRFSGRQFSNSRSEMNVSTLELGDSALYLCASSAQADTEAFFGQGTRLTVV.

The chain links TRBV15 to TRBJ1-4; no firm D call. CDR3 length: 17 amino acids. Per the germline V gene, CDR1 is LNHNV and CDR2 is YYDKDF (reference sequence). V was trimmed by 0 bases and J by 8 bases, leaving 19 bases between them. The CDR3 nucleotides read TGTGCCACCAGCAGAGACTTGGGTTTCCAGGAGGCGGAAAAACTGTTTTTT. Translating gives CATSRDLGFQEAEKLFF. Using reference TRBV15 and TRBJ1-4 for the parts outside the CDR3, the full variable domain is DAMVIQNPRYQVTQFGKPVTLSCSQTLNHNVMYWYQQKSSQAPKLLFHYYDKDFNNEADTPDNFQSRRPNTSFCFLDIRSPGLGDTAMYLCATSRDLGFQEAEKLFFGSGTQLSVL.

The chain uses TRBV27 and TRBJ1-5; 7 bases align to TRBD1. This CDR3 region has 17 residues. Looked up from germline, CDR1 is MNHEY and CDR2 is SMNVEV (reference sequence). With V trimmed by 5 bases and J by 0 bases, 10 bases remained unmatched. CDR3 sequence reads: CASSPRDRQNSNQPQHF. CDR3 coding DNA: TGTGCCAGCAGTCCCAGGGACAGACAAAATAGCAATCAGCCCCAGCATTTT.

This chain connects TRBV7-2 to TRBJ2-1, with D perhaps TRBD2 (6 bases). Germline V gene lookup returns CDR1 SGHTA and CDR2 FQGNSA. Trimming left V 7 bases short and J 0 bases short, with 16 bases between. This CDR3 is built from 16 residues. In DNA, the CDR3 is TGTGCCAGCACCAAGAGGGCGGGATTCTCCTACAATGAGCAGTTCTTC. Residues: CASTKRAGFSYNEQFF.

The chain links TRBV5-1 to TRBJ1-6; no definite D call. The CDR3 has 15 amino acids. Germline V CDR1 and CDR2: SGHRS, YFSETQ. The V gene lost 0 bases and the J gene lost 9 bases, with 13 bases spanning the gap. CDR3 region: CASSLDGRPTSPLHF. The CDR3 DNA reads TGCGCCAGCAGCTTGGATGGCAGGCCCACTTCACCCCTCCACTTT.

J is TRBJ1-1 and V is TRBV4-2; no clear D gene. There are 16 residues in the CDR3. V was pared by 0 bases and J by 0 bases, with 11 bases between. The germline gives CDR1 LGHNA, CDR2 YNFKEQ. CDR3 loop: CASSQDHAGLNTEAFF. CDR3 coding DNA: TGTGCCAGCAGCCAAGATCATGCCGGTCTGAACACTGAAGCTTTCTTT.

J is TRBJ1-4 and V is TRBV9; 7 nucleotides align to TRBD1. From germline, CDR1 is SGDLS and CDR2 YYNGEE. The CDR3 spans 16 residues. Germline trimming cut 0 bases from V and 0 bases from J; bases unmatched to any gene: 2. The CDR3 DNA sequence: TGTGCCAGCAGCGTAGGGACAGGCTCAACTAATGAAAAACTGTTTTTT. It encodes CASSVGTGSTNEKLFF.

The rearrangement uses TRBV5-1 and TRBJ2-1; 12 bases are shared with TRBD2. The CDR3 extends over 15 amino acids. The J segment lost 7 bases and the V segment lost 4 bases, leaving 6 bases of the junction unmatched. The V gene's germline CDR1 is SGHRS and CDR2 YFSETQ. The CDR3 nucleotides read TGCGCCAGCAGCCCCGGGACTAGCGGGCGGAATGAGCAGTTCTTC. Translation gives CASSPGTSGRNEQFF.

V and J are TRBV6-1 and TRBJ2-2; no reliable D call. Trimming shortened V by 2 bases and J by 4 bases, and 11 bases separated the two germline ends. This CDR3 has 15 amino acids. CDR1 and CDR2 from the germline V gene are MNHNS and SASEGT. The CDR3 bases are TGTGCCAGCAGTGAACGCAGTTTGGGCACCGGGGAGCTGTTTTTT. This codes for CASSERSLGTGELFF.

The rearrangement uses TRBV14 and TRBJ1-1; D possibly corresponds to TRBD1 (6 bases). The germline CDR1 and CDR2 sequences are SGHDN and FVKESK. This CDR3 is 13 amino acids long. Trimming stripped 1 base from V and 6 bases from J, with 9 bases between. CDR3 in DNA: TGTGCCAGCAGCCAAGGTAGACAGGCTGAAGCTTTCTTT. As protein: CASSQGRQAEAFF.

Regarding this clone: Distinct nucleotide sequences in the sample also encode this CDR3. The rearrangement joins TRBV18 to TRBJ1-1; TRBD1 matches 7 bases. The CDR3 runs 14 residues. V was pared by 3 bases and J by 1 base, with 2 bases of the junction left unmatched. The V gene's germline CDR1 is KGHSH and CDR2 LQKENI. The CDR3 is CASSPDRKNTEAFF. The CDR3 coding sequence is TGTGCCAGCTCACCGGACAGGAAGAACACTGAAGCTTTCTTT.

This sequence joins TRBV5-4 and TRBJ1-1, with 8 positions matching TRBD1. The V segment lost 2 bases and the J segment 2 bases; nucleotides outside the gene matches: 5. This CDR3 has 15 amino acids. Germline V gives CDR1 SGHNT, CDR2 YYREEE (reference sequence). CDR3 region: CASSLDRGGNTEAFF. The CDR3 DNA reads as TGTGCCAGCAGCTTAGACAGGGGTGGCAACACTGAAGCTTTCTTT.

The genes are TRBV5-1 and TRBJ2-7; D remains ambiguous. CDR3 length: 14 residues. Germline assignment: CDR1 SGHRS and CDR2 YFSETQ. Trimming pared 4 bases from V and 3 bases from J, leaving 14 bases between. The CDR3 loop reads CASSPDASSYEQYF. CDR3 in DNA: TGCGCCAGCAGCCCGGACGCAAGTAGCTACGAGCAGTACTTC.

This sequence joins TRBV7-2 and TRBJ2-1, with a tentative D call TRBD1 (6 bases). The CDR3 extends over 14 amino acids. Trimming took off 5 bases at V and 2 bases at J, with 10 bases between the two ends. Per the germline V gene, CDR1 is SGHTA and CDR2 is FQGNSA. The CDR3 coding sequence is TGTGCCAGCAGCACCAACAGGGCCTACAATGAGCAGTTCTTC. It translates to CASSTNRAYNEQFF.

The J gene is TRBJ1-1, the V gene TRBV4-3; D gene ambiguous. The CDR3 has 14 residues. V was cut by 3 bases and J by 6 bases, with 14 bases left in between. CDR1 LGHNA and CDR2 YSLEER come from the germline V gene. Written as DNA, the CDR3 is TGCGCCAGCAGCCAGGAGGCGGCTTCCCCTGAAGCTTTCTTT. Amino acids: CASSQEAASPEAFF.

The chain has TRBV18 and TRBJ1-5; no clear D. CDR1 is KGHSH, CDR2 LQKENI, per germline. The CDR3 runs to 14 residues. Trimming stripped 3 bases from V and 2 bases from J, with 8 bases between. The CDR3 nucleotides are TGTGCCAGCTCACCGAAGGAGGGCAATCAGCCCCAGCATTTT. It encodes CASSPKEGNQPQHF.

The chain has TRBV25-1 and TRBJ1-5, with D tentatively TRBD1 (5 bases). Trimming removed 1 base from V and 6 bases from J, with 13 bases in between. This CDR3 region has 15 residues. CDR1 and CDR2 from the germline V gene are MGHDK and SYGVNS. The CDR3 DNA follows: TGTGCCAGCAGTGAATCGGGGCGGGAGGGTCAGCCCCAGCATTTT. Translating gives CASSESGREGQPQHF.

The chain is built from TRBV5-4 and TRBJ2-7; TRBD1 matches 9 bases. CDR3 length equals 14 residues. The V and J ends lost 3 bases and 6 bases, in that order; junction bases with no gene match: 7. Germline CDR1 and CDR2: SGHNT and YYREEE (reference sequence). CDR3 sequence (DNA): TGTGCCAGCAGCTCTCCGGGACAGGGTACCGAGCAGTACTTC. Its translation: CASSSPGQGTEQYF.

J is TRBJ1-1 and V is TRBV5-6; D perhaps matches TRBD1 (6 bases). The CDR3 sequence is 14 residues long. Trimming took 2 bases from V and 5 from J, leaving 13 bases between them. Germline assignment: CDR1 SGHDT and CDR2 YYEEEE. The CDR3 sequence: CASSFGSQGTEAFF. The CDR3 DNA sequence: TGTGCCAGCAGCTTTGGAAGCCAGGGGACTGAAGCTTTCTTT.

As concerns this clone: The same CDR3 can be traced to other DNA sequences in this sample. J is TRBJ2-7 and V is TRBV20-1, with D possibly matching TRBD1 (6 bases). This CDR3 is built from 11 residues. CDR1 and CDR2 from the germline V gene are DFQATT and SNEGSKA (reference sequence). V was pared by 4 bases and J by 4 bases, with 8 bases between. CDR3 amino acids: CSAKQGYEQYF. In nucleotides, the CDR3 is TGCAGTGCTAAACAGGGTTACGAGCAGTACTTC.

J is TRBJ2-7 and V is TRBV7-8, with a weak D call TRBD2 (5 bases). This CDR3 region has 14 residues. The ends were cut back, 5 bases at V and 5 bases at J, with 16 bases in the middle. Germline V gene data show CDR1 as SGHVS and CDR2 as FQNEAQ. CDR3 sequence (DNA): TGTGCCAGCAGCGAGGGCCCCCTAAGGGACGAGCAGTACTTC. This codes for CASSEGPLRDEQYF.

This chain connects TRBV11-3 to TRBJ2-1, with D hard to call. V was cut by 0 bases and J by 5 bases, with 5 bases left in between. The germline CDR1 and CDR2 sequences are SGHNT and YENEEA. The CDR3 runs 13 residues. The CDR3 reads CASSLDSDNEQFF. The CDR3 DNA sequence: TGTGCCAGCAGCTTAGACTCGGACAATGAGCAGTTCTTC.

A few counts support this clone. The chain employs TRBV28 and TRBJ1-5, with D hard to call. The CDR3 is 15 amino acids. In germline, CDR1 is MDHEN, CDR2 SYDVKM. V was trimmed by 5 bases and J by 2 bases, leaving 13 bases between them. Here the CDR3 reads CASSPLSAGNQPQHF. The DNA for the CDR3 is TGTGCCAGCAGTCCCCTCTCGGCGGGCAATCAGCCCCAGCATTTT.

The rearrangement joins TRBV19 to TRBJ1-1; D possibly corresponds to TRBD1 (6 bases). Trimming cost V 5 bases and J 5 bases, with 12 bases left between them. Germline values: CDR1 LNHDA, CDR2 SQIVND (reference sequence). The CDR3 covers 13 residues. The CDR3 sequence is CASSSLRGTEAFF. CDR3 bases: TGTGCCAGTAGTTCCCTCAGGGGTACTGAAGCTTTCTTT.

This chain joins TRBV18 and TRBJ2-3, with 7 bases identical to TRBD1. Trimming removed 1 base from V and 1 base from J; junction bases left unmatched: 2. This CDR3 has 15 residues. Looked up from germline, CDR1 is KGHSH and CDR2 is LQKENI. This CDR3 is CASSPRDRGTDTQYF. The CDR3 nucleotides are TGTGCCAGCTCACCACGTGACAGGGGCACAGATACGCAGTATTTT.

The genes are TRBV9 and TRBJ1-5; D is undetermined. CDR1 and CDR2 (germline): SGDLS, YYNGEE. V lost 6 bases and J lost 0, with 10 bases in between. There are 14 residues in the CDR3. The CDR3 DNA follows: TGTGCCAGCAACATCCTTAATAGCAATCAGCCCCAGCATTTT. Its protein is CASNILNSNQPQHF.

This chain connects TRBV5-1 to TRBJ2-3, with 7 bases that match TRBD2. Germline V gene lookup returns CDR1 SGHRS and CDR2 YFSETQ. CDR3 length: 15 amino acids. V was clipped by 2 bases and J by 4 bases; unmatched bases: 7. In DNA form, the CDR3 reads TGCGCCAGCAGCTTAGGAGGGAGGGCCCCAGATACGCAGTATTTT. Its translation: CASSLGGRAPDTQYF. Filled out from reference TRBV5-1 and TRBJ2-3, the complete variable domain reads KAGVTQTPRYLIKTRGQQVTLSCSPISGHRSVSWYQQTPGQGLQFLFEYFSETQRNKGNFPGRFSGRQFSNSRSEMNVSTLELGDSALYLCASSLGGRAPDTQYFGPGTRLTVL.

This clone was counted a single time. The chain uses TRBV28 and TRBJ1-2; 8 nucleotides agree with TRBD1. The CDR3 contains 16 residues. Per the germline V gene, CDR1 is MDHEN and CDR2 is SYDVKM. V shed 1 base and J 2 bases; nucleotides not matched to a gene: 6. The CDR3 loop is CASSLSPPGGNYGYTF. Written as DNA, the CDR3 is TGTGCCAGCAGTTTATCCCCCCCAGGGGGCAACTATGGCTACACCTTC.

J is TRBJ2-5 and V is TRBV9, with a weak D call TRBD1 (6 bases). Germline values: CDR1 SGDLS, CDR2 YYNGEE. Trimming cost V 0 bases and J 3 bases, with 12 bases left between them. This CDR3 region has 15 residues. CDR3 residues: CASSVGQGLKETQYF. In DNA, the CDR3 is TGTGCCAGCAGCGTAGGTCAGGGGCTGAAAGAGACCCAGTACTTC.